A single TCR beta chain is shown here with its context. The protocol was immunoSEQ multiplex PCR, while the TCRdb copy is restricted to in-frame clones and leaves out a portion. Of approximately 96,000 clones in the sample, around 84% are singletons; the top ten hold 5.6%. This sample is part of a study of T cell responses to AZD1222 COVID-19 vaccine. This CDR3 has 14 residues. Germline CDR1 SEHNR, CDR2 FQNEAQ (reference sequence). V was clipped by 4 bases and J by 8 bases, with 15 bases between them. The chain carries TRBV7-9 and TRBJ2-4; tentatively, D is TRBD1 (6 bases). The clonotype originates from an adult who received the AZD1222 COVID-19 vaccine. The sequencing used peripheral blood, collected 28 days after the second AZD1222 dose. DNA of the CDR3: TGTGCCAGCAGCTCCGACAGGCCCGGGGACATTCAGTACTTC. This sequence encodes CASSSDRPGDIQYF.